Sequencing of this T cell receptor beta chain was carried out in a study of T cell responses to AZD1222 COVID-19 vaccine. The CDR3 sequence is 16 residues long. Germline CDR1 reads SGHDN; CDR2 reads FVKESK. V lost 5 bases and J lost 4, with 17 bases in between. Study-wide findings and caveats: Targeting of unmutated variant regions was reportedly seen in nearly half of spike-specific TCRs.

Clones were read by immunoSEQ multiplex PCR, and TCRdb kept only the in-frame ones, dropping some. The repertoire holds over 150,000 clones, with approximately 93% as singletons. A word on this clone: Its target is not known.

This TCR derives from an adult who received the AZD1222 COVID-19 vaccine. This chain joins TRBV14 and TRBJ2-2; D uncertain. The sample here was peripheral blood, taken 28 days after the second AZD1222 dose. The CDR3 nucleotides read TGTGCCAGCAGCGCTCAGTGGAGTTCGCGCACCGGGGAGCTGTTTTTT. Amino acids: CASSAQWSSRTGELFF.